The clone carrying this TCR beta chain appeared a few times. These data come from a study of CD8 T cells in ankylosing spondylitis. The CDR3 contains 13 residues. The V end lost 0 bases, the J end lost 6 bases, and 9 bases lay between the germline ends. Germline values: CDR1 LGHNA, CDR2 YNFKEQ. One entry per CDR3 protein, called by TCRdb with MiXCR from the 5' RACE reads. The sample includes 350,000 to 450,000 distinct CDR3 sequences, more than 20% of them seen just once. Material for sequencing was blood, either unsorted or a sorted T cell fraction (not recorded which). This receptor was obtained from a male donor with ankylosing spondylitis or in good health (not recorded which). The chain carries TRBV4-2 and TRBJ2-7, with D possibly being TRBD2 (5 bases). DNA for the CDR3: TGTGCCAGCAGCCAAGACCCTAGCTCCGAGCAGTACTTC. Its protein product is CASSQDPSSEQYF.